The entry below gives a single T cell receptor beta chain sequence along with its context. As yet, its antigen is unknown. Clones were sequenced by immunoSEQ multiplex PCR, and TCRdb holds only the in-frame ones, with some missing. The sample contains 150,000 to 200,000 clones, 75% to 95% of which appear only once. The data are from a study of T cell responses to AZD1222 COVID-19 vaccine. Study findings and constraints: Spike as a whole was targeted by vaccine-associated CD4 TCRs, dominant at 160-218 and 743-854.

The CDR3 is 16 residues long. CDR1 SNHLY and CDR2 FYNNEI come from the germline V gene. Between the trimmed V and J ends, which lost 1 base and 7 bases, there was a span of 17 bases. This chain joins TRBV2 and TRBJ1-5; D unclear. This receptor was obtained from an adult in good health. This sample comprised peripheral blood, obtained on day 0 of AZD1222 vaccination. CDR3 sequence (DNA): TGTGCCAGCAGTGAAGGCGGTCGTAGGAAGGAACAGCCCCAGCATTTT. It encodes CASSEGGRRKEQPQHF.